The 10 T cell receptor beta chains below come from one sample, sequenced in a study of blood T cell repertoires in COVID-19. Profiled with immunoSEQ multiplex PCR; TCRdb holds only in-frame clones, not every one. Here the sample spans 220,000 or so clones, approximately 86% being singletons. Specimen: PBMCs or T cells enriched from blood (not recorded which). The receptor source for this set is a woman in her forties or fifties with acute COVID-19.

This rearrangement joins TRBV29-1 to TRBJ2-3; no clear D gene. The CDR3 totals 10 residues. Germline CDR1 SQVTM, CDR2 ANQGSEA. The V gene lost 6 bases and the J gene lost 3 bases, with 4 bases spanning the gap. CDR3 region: CSVETDTQYF. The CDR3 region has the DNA TGCAGCGTCGAGACAGATACGCAGTATTTT.

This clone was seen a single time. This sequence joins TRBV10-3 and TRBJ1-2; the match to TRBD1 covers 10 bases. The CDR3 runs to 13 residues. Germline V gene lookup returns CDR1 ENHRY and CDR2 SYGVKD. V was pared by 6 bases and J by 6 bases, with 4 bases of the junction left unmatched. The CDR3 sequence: CAIRGGQGNGYTF. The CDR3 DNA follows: TGTGCCATCAGGGGGGGACAGGGGAATGGCTACACCTTC.

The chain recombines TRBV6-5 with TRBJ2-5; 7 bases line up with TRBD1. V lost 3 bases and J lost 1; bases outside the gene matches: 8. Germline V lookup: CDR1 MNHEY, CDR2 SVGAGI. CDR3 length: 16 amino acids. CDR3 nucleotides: TGTGCCAGCAGTTATGCCGGTCGGACAGGCCAAGAGACCCAGTACTTC. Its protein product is CASSYAGRTGQETQYF.

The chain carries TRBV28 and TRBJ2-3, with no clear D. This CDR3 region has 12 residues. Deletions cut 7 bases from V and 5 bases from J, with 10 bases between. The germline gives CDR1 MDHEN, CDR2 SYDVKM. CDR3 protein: CASTLAGDTQYF. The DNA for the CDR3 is TGTGCCAGCACCCTTGCCGGAGATACGCAGTATTTT.

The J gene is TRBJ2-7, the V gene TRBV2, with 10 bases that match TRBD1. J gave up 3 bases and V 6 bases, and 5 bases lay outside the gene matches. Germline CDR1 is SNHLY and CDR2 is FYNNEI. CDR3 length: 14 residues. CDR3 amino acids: CASRPGQGYYEQYF. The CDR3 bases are TGTGCCAGCAGGCCGGGACAGGGGTACTACGAGCAGTACTTC.

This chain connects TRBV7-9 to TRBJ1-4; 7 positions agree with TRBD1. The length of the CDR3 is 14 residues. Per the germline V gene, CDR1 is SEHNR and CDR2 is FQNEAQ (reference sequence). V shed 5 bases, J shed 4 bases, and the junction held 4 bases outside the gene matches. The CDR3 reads CASSGGTVNEKLFF. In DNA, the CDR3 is TGTGCCAGCAGCGGAGGGACAGTTAATGAAAAACTGTTTTTT.

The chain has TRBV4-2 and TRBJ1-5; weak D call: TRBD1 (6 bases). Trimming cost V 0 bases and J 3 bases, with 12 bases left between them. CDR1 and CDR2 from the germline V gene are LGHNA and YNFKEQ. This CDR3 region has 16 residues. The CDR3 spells CASSQDNRDDNQPQHF. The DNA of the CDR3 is TGTGCCAGCAGCCAAGATAACAGGGATGACAATCAGCCCCAGCATTTT.

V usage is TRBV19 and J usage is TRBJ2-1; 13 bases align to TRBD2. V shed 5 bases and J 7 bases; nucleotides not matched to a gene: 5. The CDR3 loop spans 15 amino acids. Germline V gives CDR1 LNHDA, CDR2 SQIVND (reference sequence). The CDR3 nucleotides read TGTGCCAGTAGTGCCGGGACTAGCGGGATTAATGAGCAGTTCTTC. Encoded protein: CASSAGTSGINEQFF.

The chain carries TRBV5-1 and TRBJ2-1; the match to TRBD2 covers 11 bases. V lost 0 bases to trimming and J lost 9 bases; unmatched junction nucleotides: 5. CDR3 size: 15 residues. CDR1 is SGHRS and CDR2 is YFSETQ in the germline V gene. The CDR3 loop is CASSLGGLAEVEQFF. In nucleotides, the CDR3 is TGCGCCAGCAGCTTGGGGGGACTAGCGGAGGTTGAGCAGTTCTTC. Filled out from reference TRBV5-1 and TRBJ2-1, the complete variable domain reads KAGVTQTPRYLIKTRGQQVTLSCSPISGHRSVSWYQQTPGQGLQFLFEYFSETQRNKGNFPGRFSGRQFSNSRSEMNVSTLELGDSALYLCASSLGGLAEVEQFFGPGTRLTVL.

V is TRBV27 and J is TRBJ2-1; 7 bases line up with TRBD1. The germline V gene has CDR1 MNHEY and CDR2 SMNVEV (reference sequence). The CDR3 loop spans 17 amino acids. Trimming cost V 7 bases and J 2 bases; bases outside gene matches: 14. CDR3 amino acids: CASTPLGGASPYNEQFF. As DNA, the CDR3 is TGTGCCAGCACCCCGCTAGGGGGCGCTTCCCCCTACAATGAGCAGTTCTTC.